This record concerns one TCR beta chain sequence. This specimen comes from a study of blood T cell repertoires in COVID-19. As for the study in general: The study drew acute and convalescent COVID-19 samples from the United States, Italy and Spain. Sample material is recorded as cDNA or gDNA derived from T cells, B-cell-depleted T cells, or PBMCs.

Germline V lookup: CDR1 KGHSH, CDR2 LQKENI. The trim removed 6 bases at V and 8 bases at J, leaving 10 bases unmatched. The CDR3 contains 14 residues. Methods used by the authors: The authors estimated nucleated cell counts from reference gene primer amplification. The assay was immunoSEQ multiplex PCR, and TCRdb's table has in-frame clones only and misses some. V, J and clone size are taken as reported in that table, and D and trimming were inferred from the DNA itself. The sample holds 190,000 or so clones, 80% to 90% seen once. The chain combines TRBV18 with TRBJ1-2; 9 bases fit TRBD1. The receptor was isolated from a woman aged 18 to 35 who had recovered from COVID-19. The sample taken for sequencing was peripheral blood. The CDR3 here is CASSLDRGMRGYTF. The CDR3 bases are TGTGCCAGCTCCCTTGACAGGGGGATGAGGGGCTACACCTTC.